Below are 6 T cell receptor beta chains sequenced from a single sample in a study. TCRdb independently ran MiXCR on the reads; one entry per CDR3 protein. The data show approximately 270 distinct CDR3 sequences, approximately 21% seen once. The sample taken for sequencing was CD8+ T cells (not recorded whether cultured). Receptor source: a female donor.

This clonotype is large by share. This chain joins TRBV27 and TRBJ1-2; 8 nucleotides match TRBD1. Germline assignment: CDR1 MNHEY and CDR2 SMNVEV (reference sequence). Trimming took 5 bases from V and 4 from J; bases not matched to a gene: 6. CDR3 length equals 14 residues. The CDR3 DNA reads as TGTGCCAGCAGTCAGGCAGGGGGCGCCTATGGCTACACCTTC. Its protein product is CASSQAGGAYGYTF.

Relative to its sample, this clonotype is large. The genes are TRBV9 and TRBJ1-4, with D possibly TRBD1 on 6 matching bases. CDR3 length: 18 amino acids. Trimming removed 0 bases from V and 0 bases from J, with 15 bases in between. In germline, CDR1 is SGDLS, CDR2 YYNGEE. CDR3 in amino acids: CASSVGLHGQPTNEKLFF. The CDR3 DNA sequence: TGTGCCAGCAGCGTAGGTCTACATGGACAGCCAACTAATGAAAAACTGTTTTTT. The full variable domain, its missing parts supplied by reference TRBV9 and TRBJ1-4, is DSGVTQTPKHLITATGQRVTLRCSPRSGDLSVYWYQQSLDQGLQFLIQYYNGEERAKGNILERFSAQQFPDLHSELNLSSLELGDSALYFCASSVGLHGQPTNEKLFFGSGTQLSVL.

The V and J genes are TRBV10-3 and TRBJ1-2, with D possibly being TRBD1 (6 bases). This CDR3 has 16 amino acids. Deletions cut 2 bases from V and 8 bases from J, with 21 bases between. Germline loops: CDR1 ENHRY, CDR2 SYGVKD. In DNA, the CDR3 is TGTGCCATCAGTGAGAGGAATTACAGGGAAAGAGACGGCTACACCTTC. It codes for CAISERNYRERDGYTF.

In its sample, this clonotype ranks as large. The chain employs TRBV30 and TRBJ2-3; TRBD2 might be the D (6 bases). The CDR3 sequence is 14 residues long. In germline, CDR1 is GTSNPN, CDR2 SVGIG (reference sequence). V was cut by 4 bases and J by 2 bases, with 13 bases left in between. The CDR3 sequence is CAWTLAYFTDTQYF. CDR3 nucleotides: TGTGCCTGGACCCTAGCGTACTTCACAGATACGCAGTATTTT.

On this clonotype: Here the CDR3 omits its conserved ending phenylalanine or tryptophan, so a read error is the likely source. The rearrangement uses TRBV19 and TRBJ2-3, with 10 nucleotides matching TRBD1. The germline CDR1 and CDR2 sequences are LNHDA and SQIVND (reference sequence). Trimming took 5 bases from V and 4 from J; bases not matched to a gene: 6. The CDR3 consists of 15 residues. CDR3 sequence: CASSEDRGFADTQYY. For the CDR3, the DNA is TGTGCCAGTAGTGAGGACAGGGGGTTTGCAGATACGCAGTATTAT.

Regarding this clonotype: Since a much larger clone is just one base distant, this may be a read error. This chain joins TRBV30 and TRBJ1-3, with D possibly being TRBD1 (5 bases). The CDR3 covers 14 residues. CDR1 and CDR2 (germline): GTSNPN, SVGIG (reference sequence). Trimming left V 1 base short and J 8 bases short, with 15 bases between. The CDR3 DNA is TGTGCCTGGAGTGGGGCCTGGACACGACACACCATATATTTT. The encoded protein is CAWSGAWTRHTIYF.